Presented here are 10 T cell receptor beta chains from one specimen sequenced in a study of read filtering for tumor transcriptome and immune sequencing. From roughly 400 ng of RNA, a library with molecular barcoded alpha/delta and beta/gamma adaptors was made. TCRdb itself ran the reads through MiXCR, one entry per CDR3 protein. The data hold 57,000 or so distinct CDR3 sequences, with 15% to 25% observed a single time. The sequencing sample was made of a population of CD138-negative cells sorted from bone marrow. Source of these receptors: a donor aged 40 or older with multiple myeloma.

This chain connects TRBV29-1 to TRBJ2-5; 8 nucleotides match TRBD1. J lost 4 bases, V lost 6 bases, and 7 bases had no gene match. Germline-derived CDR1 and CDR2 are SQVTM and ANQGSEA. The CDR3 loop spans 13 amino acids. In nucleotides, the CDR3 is TGCAGCGTCGCGCATGGACAGGGAGAGACCCAGTACTTC. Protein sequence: CSVAHGQGETQYF.

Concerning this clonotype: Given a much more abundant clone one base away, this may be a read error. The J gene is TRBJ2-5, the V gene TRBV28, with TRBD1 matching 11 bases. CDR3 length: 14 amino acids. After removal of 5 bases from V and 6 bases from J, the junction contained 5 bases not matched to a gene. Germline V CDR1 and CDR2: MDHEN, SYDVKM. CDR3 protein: CASSGDRGKKTQYF. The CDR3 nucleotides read TGTGCCAGCAGTGGGGACAGGGGGAAAAAGACCCAGTACTTC.

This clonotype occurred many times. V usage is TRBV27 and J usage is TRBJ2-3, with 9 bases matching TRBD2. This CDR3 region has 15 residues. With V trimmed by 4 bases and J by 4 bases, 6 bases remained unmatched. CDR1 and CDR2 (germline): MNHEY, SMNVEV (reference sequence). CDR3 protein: CASSSRGGRSDTQYF. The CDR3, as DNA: TGTGCCAGCAGTTCGCGGGGGGGCCGGTCAGATACGCAGTATTTT.

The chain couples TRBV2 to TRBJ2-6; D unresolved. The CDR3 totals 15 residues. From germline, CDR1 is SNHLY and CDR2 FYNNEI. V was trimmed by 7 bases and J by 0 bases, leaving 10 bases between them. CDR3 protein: CASKGSHSGANVLTF. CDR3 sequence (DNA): TGTGCCAGCAAAGGCAGCCACTCTGGGGCCAACGTCCTGACTTTC.

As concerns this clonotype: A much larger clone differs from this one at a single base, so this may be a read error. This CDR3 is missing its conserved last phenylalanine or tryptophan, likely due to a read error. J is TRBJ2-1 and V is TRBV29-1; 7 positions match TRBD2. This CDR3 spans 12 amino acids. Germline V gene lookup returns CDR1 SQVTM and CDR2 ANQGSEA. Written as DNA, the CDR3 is TGCCTTACGAGACTAGCTGTAAATGAGCAGTTCATC. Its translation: CLTRLAVNEQFI.

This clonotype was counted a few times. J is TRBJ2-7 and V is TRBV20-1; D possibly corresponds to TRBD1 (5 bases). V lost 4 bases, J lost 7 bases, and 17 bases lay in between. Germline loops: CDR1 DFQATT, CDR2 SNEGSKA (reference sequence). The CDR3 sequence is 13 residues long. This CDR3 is CSAIGVGLGEQYF. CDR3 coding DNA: TGCAGTGCTATCGGAGTGGGGCTTGGTGAGCAGTACTTC.

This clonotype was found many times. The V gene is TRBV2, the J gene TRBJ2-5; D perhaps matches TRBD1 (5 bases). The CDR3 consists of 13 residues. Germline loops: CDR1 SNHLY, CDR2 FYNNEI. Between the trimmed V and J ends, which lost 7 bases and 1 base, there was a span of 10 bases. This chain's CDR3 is CASNRQTQETQYF. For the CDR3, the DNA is TGTGCCAGCAACCGACAGACCCAAGAGACCCAGTACTTC.

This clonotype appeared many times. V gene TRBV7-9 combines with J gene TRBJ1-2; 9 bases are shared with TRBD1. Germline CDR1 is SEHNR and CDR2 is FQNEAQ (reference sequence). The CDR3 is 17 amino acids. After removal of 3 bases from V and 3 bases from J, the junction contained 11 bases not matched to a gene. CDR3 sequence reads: CASSFTLTGGVDYGYTF. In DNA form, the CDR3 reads TGTGCCAGCAGCTTTACCCTTACAGGGGGCGTTGACTATGGCTACACCTTC.

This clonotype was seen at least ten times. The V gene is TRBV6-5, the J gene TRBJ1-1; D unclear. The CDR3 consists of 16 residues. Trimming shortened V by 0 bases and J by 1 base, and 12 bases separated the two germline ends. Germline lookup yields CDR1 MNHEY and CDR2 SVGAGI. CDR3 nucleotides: TGTGCCAGCAGTTACTCCGATTCGACCCCGAACACTGAAGCTTTCTTT. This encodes CASSYSDSTPNTEAFF.

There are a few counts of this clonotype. This CDR3 is CASSRDSQPFQPQHF. In DNA form, the CDR3 reads TGTGCCAGCAGCCGGGACAGCCAACCTTTTCAGCCCCAGCATTTT. The chain employs TRBV11-1 and TRBJ1-5, with 7 bases fitting TRBD1. Germline lookup yields CDR1 SGHAT and CDR2 FQDESV (reference sequence). J was trimmed by 6 bases and V by 5 bases; bases with no gene match: 10. There are 15 residues in the CDR3.